This paragraph reports one TCR beta chain. This clonotype was detected ten times or more. The specificity of this receptor is unknown. No quality values exist for individual bases; no much larger clone is one base distant. The time point label here, explained by the study, means: pre-sensitization, week 0. The treatment or condition label of this sample denotes: therapeutic diphenylcyclopropenone sensitization with weekly scalp DPC. At every patch-test visit, the blood draw took place before the patch test was put on. To be eligible, patients had to be aged 18 to 70, diagnosed with alopecia and judged suitable for DPC therapy, while pregnant patients were excluded. Total RNA was extracted from unfractionated whole blood that had been collected in Tempus Blood RNA tubes. These data are taken from a study of human T cells and chemical hapten exposure (dated by TCRdb to about 2021). For the wider study: For sensitization, 2% DPC in acetone was applied to an approximately 2 cm by approximately 2 cm area of upper inner arm skin. Weekly therapeutic DPC doses were additionally applied to the scalp of patients throughout the approximately 25-week study period. Patch testing was done on the upper back using Finn chambers containing 0.01% DPC, and results were scored after 6 days according to International Contact Dermatitis Research Group standards. The patient cohort, mostly female, included alopecia areata with under or over 50% scalp involvement, alopecia totalis and alopecia universalis. Libraries were combined into a pool for sequencing, and differences in TCR yield between samples came mainly from small differences in library volumes within the pool. The study tracked peripheral blood TCR repertoire changes in vivo during primary and secondary sensitization to the hapten diphenylcyclopropenone (DPC) in alopecia patients. Patient blood was sampled pre-sensitization (week 0) and at 2, 6 and about 24 weeks after DPC sensitization. Around 29 alopecia patients provided blood for TCR sequencing at one to four time points (pre-sensitization, 2, 6 and 24 weeks).

Receptors were amplified or captured by RACE. The listed sequencing device is NextSeq 500. During library preparation, unique molecular identifiers were attached to individual cDNA molecules so that TCRs could be counted quantitatively and reproducibly. Each blood RNA sample was used to sequence both TCR alpha and TCR beta chains. Concerning the study's data processing: The median number of TCRs per sample was roughly 94,000, ranging from about 23,224 to 700,000. V, J and CDR3 annotation of the TCR reads was performed with the Decombinator software suite. For the PS versus PT1 abundance plots, all samples were subsampled to the same number of TCRs (28,000). TCRs were defined as expanded if absent before sensitization and observed at least eight times at the 2-week time point. TCRdb cleaned the public reads at Q25 with fastp, built clones with MiXCR and kept in-frame beta chains. Each record represents a unique CDR3 protein, reported with the most common genes and DNA among its rows. V and J calls and clone size were set by TCRdb, not the authors. The sample table shows some 300,000 distinct CDR3 sequences, and 4.5% to 5.5% are seen once. Clones ranked in the top ten supply under 9.5% of the sample.

V is pared back by 6 bases and J by 8 bases, with 19 bases lying between the germline termini. The germline V gene yields MNHEY for CDR1 and SVGAGI for CDR2. The cysteine opens and the phenylalanine closes a CDR3 of 14 amino acids. Of all the DNA, just the CDR3 is kept, 42 bases in frame from base 1. Results and caveats for the whole study, not just this receptor: All patients had alopecia, a presumed autoimmune disease, so their immune response might differ from that of healthy individuals. Significantly more large CDR3 similarity clusters were formed by expanded TCRs than by pre-sensitization or healthy control sets, consistent with antigen-driven responses. After repeated subsampling, changes were observed in the strength of the expansion versus patch-test correlation and in the threshold at which the correlation became significant. Patch test score was positively correlated with the number of PT1 expanded TCRs, with significance at thresholds 8, 16 and 32 but not at 4. No change with DPC sensitization was found in the number of TCRs above 1 in 1000 frequency, and no evidence of global repertoire structure alterations was found.

Sequences were derived from whole blood, sampled in connection with sensitization to the hapten diphenylcyclopropenone (DPC). Recombination linked TRBV6-5 to TRBJ1-2, with a weak D call of TRBD1 (5 bases match). This receptor was obtained from a woman between 18 and 30 years old with alopecia areata. Some clones in this sample may be carry-over from other donors' samples. The bases read TGTGCCAGCAGATTCGGGGACTCTCTATCCGGCTACACCTTC. This codes for CASRFGDSLSGYTF.